This T cell receptor (beta chain) is from a study of blood T cell repertoires in COVID-19. Study context: Researchers got acute and convalescent COVID-19 samples from the United States, Italy and Spain.

The V gene lost 5 bases and the J gene lost 4 bases, with 8 bases spanning the gap. This CDR3 is 12 amino acids long. CDR1 is MNHEY and CDR2 is SVGAGI in the germline V gene. Generated by immunoSEQ multiplex PCR, the TCRdb table keeps only in-frame clones and is missing some. Of 250,000 to 350,000 clones listed, roughly 90% are singletons. This TCR was recovered from a woman under 40 with COVID-19, enrolled during active disease. The chain is built from TRBV6-5 and TRBJ1-1, with D perhaps TRBD1 (5 bases). Sample: peripheral blood. The CDR3 loop is CASSRGLTEAFF. The CDR3 DNA reads as TGTGCCAGCAGTAGGGGACTCACTGAAGCTTTCTTT.